A single sample is the source of the 25 T cell receptor beta chains below, sequenced in a study of T cell responses to AZD1222 COVID-19 vaccine. The method was immunoSEQ multiplex PCR; TCRdb's version includes in-frame clones alone and lacks a portion of them. This table has approximately 110,000 clones, around nine tenths appearing once. The source material was peripheral blood, sampled 28 days after the second AZD1222 dose. Source of these receptors: an adult who received the AZD1222 COVID-19 vaccine.

V gene TRBV6-1 combines with J gene TRBJ1-4; D gene unclear. The CDR3 runs 16 residues. V was cut by 2 bases and J by 4 bases, with 14 bases left in between. The germline gives CDR1 MNHNS, CDR2 SASEGT. The CDR3 region is CASSERVRFVNEKLFF. CDR3 nucleotide sequence: TGTGCCAGCAGTGAAAGGGTGCGGTTCGTTAATGAAAAACTGTTTTTT.

This clone was observed a single time. The chain employs TRBV29-1 and TRBJ1-1, with D uncertain. From germline, CDR1 is SQVTM and CDR2 ANQGSEA. This CDR3 region has 13 residues. V lost 4 bases to trimming and J lost 3 bases, with 12 bases between them. The CDR3 DNA sequence: TGCAGCGTTGTAGCGGATCCGTACACTGAAGCTTTCTTT. Its protein is CSVVADPYTEAFF.

Only one count was recorded for this clone. The rearrangement uses TRBV29-1 and TRBJ2-1; 7 bases map to TRBD2. The CDR3 totals 13 residues. The V gene end was trimmed by 7 bases and the J gene end by 4 bases; junction bases not matched to a gene: 7. CDR1 and CDR2 (germline): SQVTM, ANQGSEA. Here the CDR3 reads CSATSAMYNEQFF. CDR3 sequence (DNA): TGCAGCGCCACTAGCGCGATGTACAATGAGCAGTTCTTC.

The J gene is TRBJ2-7, the V gene TRBV28; a weak D match, TRBD1 (6 bases). The CDR3 length is 13 residues. The germline gives CDR1 MDHEN, CDR2 SYDVKM. V lost 7 bases and J lost 3, with 13 bases in between. For the CDR3, the DNA is TGTGCCAGCAAGGACAGCGCCTACTACGAGCAGTACTTC. Its translation is CASKDSAYYEQYF. Variable domain in full (rest from reference TRBV28 and TRBJ2-7): DVKVTQSSRYLVKRTGEKVFLECVQDMDHENMFWYRQDPGLGLRLIYFSYDVKMKEKGDIPEGYSVSREKKERFSLILESASTNQTSMYLCASKDSAYYEQYFGPGTRLTVT.

This rearrangement joins TRBV10-3 to TRBJ2-2; 9 bases are a match to TRBD2. V shed 3 bases, J shed 2 bases, and the junction held 7 bases outside the gene matches. The CDR3 sequence is 17 residues long. Per the germline V gene, CDR1 is ENHRY and CDR2 is SYGVKD. The CDR3 DNA follows: TGTGCCATCAGTGAACGAAGACTAGCGGAAAACACCGGGGAGCTGTTTTTT. Its translation: CAISERRLAENTGELFF.

This sequence joins TRBV30 and TRBJ1-6; a possible D gene is TRBD1 (6 bases). Trimming left V 7 bases short and J 6 bases short, with 13 bases between. This CDR3 spans 13 amino acids. Germline CDR1 is GTSNPN and CDR2 is SVGIG (reference sequence). CDR3 protein: CAFHRDPNSPLHF. The CDR3 DNA reads as TGTGCCTTCCACAGGGACCCTAATTCACCCCTCCACTTT.

The chain links TRBV18 to TRBJ2-7; 7 bases align to TRBD1. With V trimmed by 2 bases and J by 0 bases, 1 base remained unmatched. The germline V gene encodes CDR1 KGHSH and CDR2 LQKENI. The CDR3 totals 14 residues. This CDR3 is CASSPGTVSYEQYF. The CDR3, as DNA: TGTGCCAGCTCACCAGGGACAGTCTCCTACGAGCAGTACTTC.

The chain has TRBV10-3 and TRBJ1-1, with TRBD1 as a possible D gene (5 bases). The germline V and J ends were trimmed by 4 bases and 3 bases, with 12 bases remaining between them. CDR1 is ENHRY and CDR2 is SYGVKD in the germline V gene. The CDR3 length is 14 residues. The CDR3 region is CAISGGVGDTEAFF. The CDR3 coding sequence is TGTGCCATCAGTGGGGGGGTTGGCGACACTGAAGCTTTCTTT.

By its share, this clone is medium-sized. The CDR3 sequence: CASSHFGGSYNEQFF. The CDR3 nucleotides read TGTGCCAGCAGCCATTTTGGAGGCTCCTACAATGAGCAGTTCTTC. This sequence joins TRBV9 and TRBJ2-1; the D gene is possibly TRBD2 (5 bases). This CDR3 has 15 residues. Trimming took off 4 bases at V and 0 bases at J, with 11 bases between the two ends. CDR1 is SGDLS and CDR2 is YYNGEE in the germline V gene.

This chain connects TRBV15 to TRBJ2-7, with 10 bases that match TRBD2. The CDR3 is made up of 14 amino acids. V was pared by 4 bases and J by 6 bases, with 6 bases of the junction left unmatched. The V gene's germline CDR1 is LNHNV and CDR2 YYDKDF (reference sequence). CDR3 in DNA: TGTGCCACCAGCACAAGCGGGAGGGCGGTCGAGCAGTACTTC. As protein: CATSTSGRAVEQYF.

This chain uses TRBV28 with TRBJ2-7; 9 bases match TRBD1. Germline V gene sequence: CDR1 MDHEN, CDR2 SYDVKM. The junction had 12 bases not matched to a gene; V was cut back by 9 bases and J by 3 bases. This CDR3 has 15 residues. CDR3 DNA: TGTGCCAGTCGGACAGGGGCCTCTCTTGGCTACGAGCAGTACTTC. Translating it yields CASRTGASLGYEQYF.

The chain links TRBV30 to TRBJ2-7; the match to TRBD2 covers 12 bases. V was pared by 1 base and J by 2 bases, with 6 bases of the junction left unmatched. Germline V gene data show CDR1 as GTSNPN and CDR2 as SVGIG (reference sequence). There are 16 residues in the CDR3. CDR3 nucleotides: TGTGCCTGGAGTGACTGGACTAGCGGGGTGACCTACGAGCAGTACTTC. It is translated as CAWSDWTSGVTYEQYF.

This sequence joins TRBV13 and TRBJ1-2, with D maybe TRBD1 (5 bases). V lost 5 bases and J 8 bases, leaving 18 bases between the germline ends. Germline V gives CDR1 PRHDT, CDR2 FYEKMQ (reference sequence). The CDR3 is 14 amino acids. CDR3 in DNA: TGTGCCAGCAGCCTAACGGGGGGAATGGACGGCTACACCTTC. Its protein product is CASSLTGGMDGYTF.

The V gene is TRBV6-2 or TRBV6-3, the J gene TRBJ2-3; the D is unclear. Germline V gene sequence: CDR1 MNHEY, CDR2 SVGEGT. This CDR3 contains 12 residues. Trimming shortened V by 6 bases and J by 5 bases, and 9 bases separated the two germline ends. CDR3 in amino acids: CASSRVRDTQYF. For the CDR3, the DNA is TGTGCCAGCAGCCGTGTTAGAGATACGCAGTATTTT.

This rearrangement joins TRBV6-1 to TRBJ2-1; the match to TRBD2 covers 12 bases. J gave up 4 bases and V 6 bases, and 10 bases lay outside the gene matches. The CDR3 sequence is 17 residues long. The V gene's germline CDR1 is MNHNS and CDR2 SASEGT. The DNA of the CDR3 is TGTGCCAGCAGAGAAACAGGACTAGCGGGAAGGTACAATGAGCAGTTCTTC. This encodes CASRETGLAGRYNEQFF.

J is TRBJ1-6 and V is TRBV4-2, with D possibly TRBD1 on 6 matching bases. Trimming shortened V by 2 bases and J by 8 bases, and 13 bases separated the two germline ends. Looked up from germline, CDR1 is LGHNA and CDR2 is YNFKEQ. This CDR3 is 15 amino acids long. CDR3 nucleotide sequence: TGTGCCAGCAGCCAAAACAGGGCGGGAGATTCACCCCTCCACTTT. Encoded protein: CASSQNRAGDSPLHF.

The chain carries TRBV14 and TRBJ1-3; D is ambiguous. Trimming left V 4 bases short and J 0 bases short, with 16 bases between. The CDR3 runs to 17 residues. Looked up from germline, CDR1 is SGHDN and CDR2 is FVKESK. Written as DNA, the CDR3 is TGTGCCAGCAGCCGAACTCCATGGAGACACTCTGGAAACACCATATATTTT. Its protein product is CASSRTPWRHSGNTIYF.

The gene calls are TRBV2 and TRBJ1-5; D is uncertain. Trimming pared 3 bases from V and 4 bases from J, leaving 10 bases between. Germline CDR1 SNHLY, CDR2 FYNNEI. There are 14 residues in the CDR3. This CDR3 is CASSDSSLNQPQHF. In DNA, the CDR3 is TGTGCCAGCAGTGATTCCAGCCTTAATCAGCCCCAGCATTTT. Using reference TRBV2 and TRBJ1-5 for the parts outside the CDR3, the full variable domain is EPEVTQTPSHQVTQMGQEVILRCVPISNHLYFYWYRQILGQKVEFLVSFYNNEISEKSEIFDDQFSVERPDGSNFTLKIRSTKLEDSAMYFCASSDSSLNQPQHFGDGTRLSIL.

The V gene is TRBV7-3, the J gene TRBJ1-4; D gene unclear. Germline-derived CDR1 and CDR2 are SGHTA and FQGTGA. Deletions cut 0 bases from V and 5 bases from J, with 13 bases between. The CDR3 covers 16 residues. The CDR3 loop reads CASSLTGRGRNEKLFF. The CDR3 DNA follows: TGTGCCAGCAGCTTAACTGGTCGGGGAAGGAATGAAAAACTGTTTTTT. Combining the CDR3 with reference TRBV7-3 and TRBJ1-4 gives the whole variable domain GAGVSQTPSNKVTEKGKYVELRCDPISGHTALYWYRQSLGQGPEFLIYFQGTGAADDSGLPNDRFFAVRPEGSVSTLKIQRTERGDSAVYLCASSLTGRGRNEKLFFGSGTQLSVL.

The chain employs TRBV9 and TRBJ2-3; no firm D call. V lost 0 bases, J lost 1 base, and 6 bases lay in between. Germline-derived CDR1 and CDR2 are SGDLS and YYNGEE. This CDR3 comprises 14 residues. The CDR3 DNA sequence: TGTGCCAGCAGCGTAGGGGTAGGCACAGATACGCAGTATTTT. Amino acids: CASSVGVGTDTQYF.

The rearrangement links TRBV19 to TRBJ2-7; the D is unclear. Germline V gene data show CDR1 as LNHDA and CDR2 as SQIVND (reference sequence). V was cut by 0 bases and J by 0 bases, with 9 bases left in between. The length of the CDR3 is 15 residues. The CDR3: CASSIDLEGSYEQYF. The CDR3 nucleotides read TGTGCCAGTAGTATAGATCTTGAAGGCTCCTACGAGCAGTACTTC.

CDR3 region: CASSSGGRGLRGYTF. The CDR3 DNA reads TGTGCCAGCAGTTCCGGAGGACGGGGCTTAAGAGGCTACACCTTC. The gene calls are TRBV28 and TRBJ1-2; D is possibly TRBD1 (5 bases). The CDR3 is made up of 15 amino acids. The germline V and J ends were trimmed by 4 bases and 8 bases, with 20 bases remaining between them. CDR1 and CDR2 (germline): MDHEN, SYDVKM.

V is TRBV6-5 and J is TRBJ2-4; D is uncertain. There are 15 residues in the CDR3. V lost 0 bases and J 5 bases, leaving 11 bases between the germline ends. CDR1 MNHEY and CDR2 SVGAGI come from the germline V gene. CDR3 sequence: CASSYSIGFENIQYF. The CDR3 nucleotides are TGTGCCAGCAGTTACTCGATAGGGTTCGAAAACATTCAGTACTTC.

This clone showed up just a few times. V gene TRBV9 combines with J gene TRBJ1-1; D remains ambiguous. Germline V gene lookup returns CDR1 SGDLS and CDR2 YYNGEE. V shed 0 bases and J shed 8 bases, with 17 bases lying between them. This CDR3 is 15 amino acids long. CDR3 sequence: CASSVGIKILDEAFF. In nucleotides, the CDR3 is TGTGCCAGCAGCGTAGGGATTAAAATTTTGGACGAAGCTTTCTTT.

The gene calls are TRBV5-4 and TRBJ2-5; TRBD2 matches 10 bases. The CDR3 has 16 residues. Trimming at V came to 5 bases and at J to 2 bases, leaving 9 bases not matched to a gene. From germline, CDR1 is SGHNT and CDR2 YYREEE (reference sequence). The CDR3 sequence is CASRVGVAGGQETQYF. The DNA for the CDR3 is TGTGCCAGCAGGGTCGGGGTAGCGGGAGGTCAAGAGACCCAGTACTTC.